Listed here are 18 T cell receptor beta chains from one sample, sequenced in a study of T cell responses to AZD1222 COVID-19 vaccine. Using immunoSEQ multiplex PCR, the repertoire was profiled, and TCRdb retains in-frame clones only, with some absent. The sample yields 65,000 to 85,000 clones, roughly 84% seen once. This specimen consisted of peripheral blood, obtained on day 0 of AZD1222 vaccination. These receptors all come from an adult in good health.

This clone was seen just once. The CDR3 region is CASRSLAAYQGDTQYF. In DNA form, the CDR3 reads TGCGCCAGCCGATCCCTAGCGGCTTATCAAGGAGATACGCAGTATTTT. The gene calls are TRBV10-2 and TRBJ2-3, with 7 nucleotides matching TRBD2. Germline CDR1 and CDR2: WSHSY and SAAADI. The CDR3 spans 16 residues. Trimming removed 8 bases from V and 5 bases from J; junction bases left unmatched: 16.

The rearrangement links TRBV4-3 to TRBJ1-1; 9 bases are a match to TRBD1. Germline CDR1 is LGHNA and CDR2 is YSLEER. The CDR3 runs 15 residues. V dropped 0 bases and J dropped 9; count of bases not matched to a gene: 8. CDR3 region: CASSQERQGGWQAFF. The CDR3 DNA reads as TGCGCCAGCAGCCAAGAAAGACAGGGGGGTTGGCAAGCTTTCTTT.

The gene calls are TRBV4-3 and TRBJ2-4; 7 nucleotides agree with TRBD1. V lost 0 bases and J lost 6; bases outside the gene matches: 14. This CDR3 is 18 amino acids long. The germline CDR1 and CDR2 sequences are LGHNA and YSLEER. CDR3 DNA sequence: TGCGCCAGCAGCCAAGATCCCCCTATCCGACAGGGCTTAAACATTCAGTACTTC. It translates to CASSQDPPIRQGLNIQYF.

V usage is TRBV5-8 and J usage is TRBJ1-1; D unresolved. Germline CDR1 and CDR2: SGHTS and YDEGEE. This CDR3 comprises 13 residues. V gave up 8 bases and J gave up 3 bases, with 14 bases separating them. The CDR3 sequence is CARISWVDTEAFF. The DNA for the CDR3 is TGTGCCAGAATATCTTGGGTAGACACTGAAGCTTTCTTT.

J is TRBJ2-7 and V is TRBV28, with D perhaps TRBD2 (5 bases). This CDR3 is built from 13 residues. Germline V gene sequence: CDR1 MDHEN, CDR2 SYDVKM. The V end lost 6 bases, the J end lost 4 bases, and 13 bases lay between the germline ends. This chain's CDR3 is CASRPLSVYEQYF. CDR3 nucleotide sequence: TGTGCCAGCAGACCACTTAGCGTTTACGAGCAGTACTTC.

This clone was detected a few times. CDR3 bases: TGTGCCAGTAGTATAGAGCCGGGGCTGAACACTGAAGCTTTCTTT. This translates into CASSIEPGLNTEAFF. The chain uses TRBV19 and TRBJ1-1; a weak D match, TRBD1 (5 bases). CDR1 and CDR2 from the germline V gene are LNHDA and SQIVND (reference sequence). Between the trimmed V and J ends, which lost 0 bases and 0 bases, there was a span of 8 bases. CDR3 size: 15 residues.

The rearrangement joins TRBV18 to TRBJ2-2; 7 bases match TRBD1. Germline CDR1 reads KGHSH; CDR2 reads LQKENI. V was clipped by 2 bases and J by 8 bases; unmatched bases: 5. This CDR3 has 14 residues. The CDR3 DNA reads as TGTGCCAGCTCACCAGACAGGGCTGGAGGGGAGCTGTTTTTT. Its translation: CASSPDRAGGELFF.

The J gene is TRBJ2-1, the V gene TRBV14, with 10 bases matching TRBD2. V gave up 4 bases and J gave up 5 bases; unmatched junction bases: 11. The CDR3 covers 17 residues. CDR1 is SGHDN, CDR2 FVKESK, per germline. CDR3 nucleotide sequence: TGTGCCAGCAGCCCTCTTACAACTAGCGGGAAACACAATGAGCAGTTCTTC. Amino acids: CASSPLTTSGKHNEQFF.

The rearrangement joins TRBV10-2 to TRBJ1-1; D perhaps matches TRBD1 (5 bases). The V end lost 6 bases, the J end lost 4 bases, and 15 bases lay between the germline ends. The CDR3 consists of 14 residues. Per the germline V gene, CDR1 is WSHSY and CDR2 is SAAADI. DNA of the CDR3: TGCGCCAGCAGATTGACAGCCCAAGCCACTGAAGCTTTCTTT. Amino acids: CASRLTAQATEAFF.

The rearrangement joins TRBV24-1 to TRBJ2-1; a weak D match, TRBD1 (6 bases). This CDR3 contains 15 residues. With 4 bases removed from V and 0 bases from J, the gap between germline ends came to 9 bases. CDR1 is KGHDR and CDR2 is SFDVKD in the germline V gene. Here the CDR3 DNA reads TGTGCCACCAGTGACCTGGACAGCTCCTACAATGAGCAGTTCTTC. Encoded protein: CATSDLDSSYNEQFF.

The chain links TRBV5-1 to TRBJ1-1, with 10 bases lining up with TRBD1. Trimming removed 4 bases from V and 0 bases from J; junction bases left unmatched: 9. The CDR3 length is 17 residues. Germline V lookup: CDR1 SGHRS, CDR2 YFSETQ. The CDR3: CASSLPTGGAMNTEAFF. The CDR3, as DNA: TGCGCCAGCAGCCTACCGACAGGGGGCGCGATGAACACTGAAGCTTTCTTT.

The V gene is TRBV28, the J gene TRBJ2-5; TRBD1 or TRBD2 may be the D gene (5 bases each). The V and J ends lost 7 bases and 1 base respectively, with 16 bases between them. This CDR3 is built from 15 residues. CDR1 and CDR2 (germline): MDHEN, SYDVKM. Here the CDR3 reads CASNIAGTRQETQYF. The CDR3 nucleotides are TGTGCCAGCAACATAGCCGGGACCCGCCAAGAGACCCAGTACTTC.

The chain employs TRBV12-3 or TRBV12-4 and TRBJ1-2; D call uncertain. The CDR3 is 12 residues long. V lost 3 bases and J lost 7, with 9 bases in between. This CDR3 is CASSFISAGYTF. In nucleotides, the CDR3 is TGTGCCAGCAGTTTTATTTCGGCTGGCTACACCTTC.

V usage is TRBV9 and J usage is TRBJ1-4, with no clear D. The CDR3 sequence is 15 residues long. Germline V gene sequence: CDR1 SGDLS, CDR2 YYNGEE. The V gene lost 4 bases and the J gene lost 3 bases, with 13 bases spanning the gap. This CDR3 reads CASSSARGSNEKLFF. The CDR3 bases are TGTGCCAGCAGCTCCGCCCGGGGTTCTAATGAAAAACTGTTTTTT. The complete variable domain, with remaining parts taken from reference TRBV9 and TRBJ1-4, reads DSGVTQTPKHLITATGQRVTLRCSPRSGDLSVYWYQQSLDQGLQFLIQYYNGEERAKGNILERFSAQQFPDLHSELNLSSLELGDSALYFCASSSARGSNEKLFFGSGTQLSVL.

The CDR3 DNA follows: TGTGCCAGCAGTAAGCACCGGGACAGGGCCTACGAGCAGTACTTC. Translating gives CASSKHRDRAYEQYF. V is TRBV28 and J is TRBJ2-7, with 9 bases that match TRBD1. CDR1 and CDR2 from the germline V gene are MDHEN and SYDVKM. Trimming removed 5 bases from V and 2 bases from J; junction bases left unmatched: 7. The CDR3 length is 15 residues.

The V call is TRBV19, the J call TRBJ2-2; 7 bases agree with TRBD1. Germline V gene lookup returns CDR1 LNHDA and CDR2 SQIVND (reference sequence). The CDR3 spans 14 residues. Trimming cost V 3 bases and J 7 bases; bases outside gene matches: 5. The CDR3 region is CASSIGQVIGELFF. In DNA form, the CDR3 reads TGTGCCAGTAGTATCGGACAGGTTATCGGGGAGCTGTTTTTT.

This chain's CDR3 is CASSQVPIPPDRDTEAFF. In nucleotides, the CDR3 is TGTGCCAGCAGCCAAGTTCCGATCCCACCTGACAGAGACACTGAAGCTTTCTTT. The chain recombines TRBV4-2 with TRBJ1-1; D may be TRBD1 (5 bases). The germline V and J ends were trimmed by 1 base and 3 bases, with 21 bases remaining between them. This CDR3 comprises 18 residues. CDR1 and CDR2 from the germline V gene are LGHNA and YNFKEQ.

The rearrangement uses TRBV18 and TRBJ1-1; D is undetermined. Germline CDR1 KGHSH, CDR2 LQKENI. V shed 3 bases and J shed 8 bases, with 19 bases lying between them. The CDR3 sequence is 15 residues long. The CDR3 region is CASSPGIYGFIEAFF. CDR3 sequence (DNA): TGTGCCAGCTCACCTGGTATTTATGGATTTATAGAAGCTTTCTTT.